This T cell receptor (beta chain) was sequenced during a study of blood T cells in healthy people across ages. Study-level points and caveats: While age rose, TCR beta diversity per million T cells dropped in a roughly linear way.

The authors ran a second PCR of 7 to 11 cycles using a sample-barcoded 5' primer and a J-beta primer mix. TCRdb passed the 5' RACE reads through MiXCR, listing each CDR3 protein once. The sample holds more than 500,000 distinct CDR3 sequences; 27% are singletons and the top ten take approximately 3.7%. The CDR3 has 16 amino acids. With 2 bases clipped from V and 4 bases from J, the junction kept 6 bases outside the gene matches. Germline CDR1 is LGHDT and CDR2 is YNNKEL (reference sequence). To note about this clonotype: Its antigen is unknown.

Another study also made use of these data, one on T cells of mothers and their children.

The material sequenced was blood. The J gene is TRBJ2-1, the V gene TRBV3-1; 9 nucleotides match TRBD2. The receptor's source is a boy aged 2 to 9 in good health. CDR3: CASSQNLAGTYNEQFF. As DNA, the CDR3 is TGTGCCAGCAGCCAAAATCTAGCGGGAACATACAATGAGCAGTTCTTC.